The sequence of this T cell receptor (beta chain) was determined in a study of T cells in Graves' hyperthyroidism and ophthalmopathy. Notes on the study in general: Ophthalmopathy was model-predicted a median roughly six months pre-onset.

TCR beta CDR3 sequences were amplified from RNA transcripts. Using the HTBI primer set, a first-round RT-PCR was run on the TCR CDR3. TCRdb called the multiplex PCR reads again in MiXCR, with one record for every CDR3 protein. This sample has hundreds of thousands of distinct CDR3 sequences, with 25% to 30% found just once. This clonotype was observed many times. Its target is unknown. Sequenced sample: blood. This TCR was sampled from a man between 35 and 55 years old with Graves' hyperthyroidism that later progressed to Graves' ophthalmopathy.

The DNA of the CDR3 is TGTGCCAGCAAAGAGAGCAATCAGCCCCAGCATTTT. Protein: CASKESNQPQHF. The rearrangement links TRBV6-5 to TRBJ1-5; D not certain. Trimming pared 7 bases from V and 1 base from J, leaving 5 bases between. The length of the CDR3 is 12 residues. CDR1 and CDR2 from the germline V gene are MNHEY and SVGAGI.